This TCR beta chain originates from a study of CD8 T cells in ankylosing spondylitis. This clonotype occurred many times. Trimming left V 5 bases short and J 5 bases short, with 15 bases between. The CDR3 has 14 residues. Germline V lookup: CDR1 MDHEN, CDR2 SYDVKM. Each CDR3 protein is one row after TCRdb ran MiXCR on the 5' RACE reads. The sample lists approximately 240,000 distinct CDR3 sequences, about 24% occurring once. This rearrangement joins TRBV28 to TRBJ1-2, with TRBD1 as a possible D gene (5 bases). Sequenced sample: blood, either unsorted or a sorted T cell fraction (not recorded which). The origin of this receptor is a male donor with ankylosing spondylitis or in good health (not recorded which). In DNA form, the CDR3 reads TGTGCCAGCAGTCTGCAGGGCGGGAATTATGGCTACACCTTC. It codes for CASSLQGGNYGYTF.